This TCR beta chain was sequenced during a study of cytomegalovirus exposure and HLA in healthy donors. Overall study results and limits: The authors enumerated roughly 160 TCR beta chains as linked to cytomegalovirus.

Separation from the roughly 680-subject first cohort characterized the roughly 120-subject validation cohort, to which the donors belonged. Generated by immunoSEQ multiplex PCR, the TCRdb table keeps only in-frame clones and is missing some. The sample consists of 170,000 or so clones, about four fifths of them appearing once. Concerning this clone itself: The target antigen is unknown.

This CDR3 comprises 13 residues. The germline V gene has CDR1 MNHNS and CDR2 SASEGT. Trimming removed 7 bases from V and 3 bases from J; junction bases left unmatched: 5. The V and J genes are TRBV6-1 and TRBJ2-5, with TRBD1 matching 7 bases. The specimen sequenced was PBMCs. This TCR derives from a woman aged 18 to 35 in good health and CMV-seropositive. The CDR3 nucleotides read TGTGCCAGCACCCGGGACAGAGAAGAGACCCAGTACTTC. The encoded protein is CASTRDREETQYF.